This TCR beta chain was captured by sequencing in a study of blood T cell repertoires in COVID-19. The wider study: PBMCs, B-cell-depleted T cells, or T cells provided the cDNA or gDNA that made up the material.

TCRdb's copy holds only in-frame clones and misses some; the assay was immunoSEQ multiplex PCR. The sample consists of 160,000 or so clones, roughly 90% of them appearing once. The CDR3 totals 15 residues. The germline gives CDR1 MNHEY, CDR2 SVGAGI. Trimming took 8 bases from V and 2 from J; bases not matched to a gene: 9. Sequenced material: peripheral blood. The clonotype comes from a man aged 55 to 69 with acute or convalescent COVID-19. V usage is TRBV6-5 and J usage is TRBJ2-5; TRBD2 matches at 9 bases. This CDR3 reads CASFRGGGVQETQYF. The CDR3 DNA reads TGTGCCAGCTTTAGGGGCGGGGGGGTGCAAGAGACCCAGTACTTC.